Shown below are 15 T cell receptor beta chains from a single sample sequenced in a study of response to subunit inactivated influenza vaccine. MiXCR, applied by TCRdb to the RT-PCR reads, yields one record per CDR3 protein. The table has hundreds of thousands of distinct CDR3 sequences, 15% to 18% seen once; the top ten hold under 14%. The sample was PBMCs from blood, taken 11 to 12 days after vaccination. The receptors come from a man aged 45-65 years who received an inactivated influenza vaccine.

The rearrangement uses TRBV7-8 and TRBJ1-5, with D maybe TRBD1 (5 bases). Germline assignment: CDR1 SGHVS and CDR2 FQNEAQ. V was pared by 4 bases and J by 1 base, with 11 bases between. The CDR3 loop spans 15 amino acids. CDR3 coding DNA: TGTGCCAGCAGCTCCATCGCAGGGAGCAATCAGCCCCAGCATTTT. As protein: CASSSIAGSNQPQHF.

The rearrangement joins TRBV12-3 or TRBV12-4 to TRBJ1-4; 10 bases match TRBD1. V gave up 5 bases and J gave up 11 bases; unmatched junction bases: 8. This CDR3 region has 14 residues. As DNA, the CDR3 is TGTGCCAGCAGTCCCGGGACAGGGGTTGGGAAACTGTTTTTT. As protein: CASSPGTGVGKLFF.

The CDR3 nucleotides read TGCAGTGCTAGAGATCTGGTAGATACGCAGTATTTT. It yields the protein CSARDLVDTQYF. The genes are TRBV20-1 and TRBJ2-3; D is undetermined. This CDR3 region has 12 residues. Per the germline V gene, CDR1 is DFQATT and CDR2 is SNEGSKA (reference sequence). Deletions cut 0 bases from V and 5 bases from J, with 6 bases between.

The chain joins TRBV28 to TRBJ2-7, with 9 bases identical to TRBD2. From germline, CDR1 is MDHEN and CDR2 SYDVKM. There are 14 residues in the CDR3. J gave up 9 bases and V 4 bases, and 10 bases lay outside the gene matches. CDR3 amino acids: CASSSRTSEIGQYF. CDR3 DNA sequence: TGTGCCAGCAGTTCCCGGACTAGCGAAATTGGGCAGTACTTC.

The table lists this clonotype with many counts. The CDR3 nucleotides are TGTGCCACCTTAGCGGGAGGGCCGTACGAGCAGTACTTC. It translates to CATLAGGPYEQYF. The chain uses TRBV6-2 or TRBV6-3 and TRBJ2-7, with 11 bases aligning to TRBD2. Germline V gene lookup returns CDR1 MNHEY and CDR2 SVGEGT. This CDR3 contains 13 residues. J was trimmed by 4 bases and V by 10 bases; bases with no gene match: 6.

The gene calls are TRBV5-5 and TRBJ2-3; perhaps TRBD1 as D (6 bases). Trimming removed 4 bases at V and 0 bases at J, with 15 bases between. The CDR3 totals 16 residues. Per the germline V gene, CDR1 is SGHKS and CDR2 is YYEKEE (reference sequence). The chain's CDR3 is CASSPRDIASTDTQYF. Here the CDR3 DNA reads TGTGCCAGCAGCCCCCGGGACATTGCTAGCACAGATACGCAGTATTTT.

The V and J genes are TRBV7-6 and TRBJ1-6, with TRBD1 identical over 10 bases. The CDR3 contains 15 residues. Germline lookup yields CDR1 SGHVS and CDR2 FNYEAQ. Trimming cost V 1 base and J 9 bases; bases outside gene matches: 3. CDR3 protein: CASSLVGTGVSPLHF. The CDR3 region has the DNA TGTGCCAGCAGCTTAGTAGGGACAGGGGTTTCACCCCTCCACTTT. Full variable domain (missing parts from reference TRBV7-6 and TRBJ1-6): GAGVSQSPRYKVTKRGQDVALRCDPISGHVSLYWYRQALGQGPEFLTYFNYEAQQDKSGLPNDRFSAERPEGSISTLTIQRTEQRDSAMYRCASSLVGTGVSPLHFGNGTRLTVT.

This clonotype occurred a few times. The CDR3: CASRSFTYNEQFF. The CDR3 bases are TGTGCCAGCAGGTCTTTCACTTACAATGAGCAGTTCTTC. This sequence joins TRBV12-3 or TRBV12-4 and TRBJ2-1; D is ambiguous. CDR3 length: 13 residues. Deletions cut 6 bases from V and 4 bases from J, with 10 bases between.

This clonotype appeared many times. V gene TRBV20-1 combines with J gene TRBJ1-2; perhaps TRBD1 as D (5 bases). CDR1 is DFQATT, CDR2 SNEGSKA, per germline (reference sequence). The V gene lost 4 bases and the J gene lost 2 bases, with 5 bases spanning the gap. The CDR3 is 11 amino acids. The CDR3 loop reads CSATGNYGYTF. The CDR3 region has the DNA TGCAGTGCTACAGGGAACTATGGCTACACCTTC.

This clonotype has at least ten counts. The rearrangement uses TRBV24-1 and TRBJ2-1, with a tentative D call TRBD2 (7 bases). The V end lost 9 bases, the J end lost 5 bases, and 19 bases lay between the germline ends. This CDR3 contains 15 residues. CDR1 and CDR2 from the germline V gene are KGHDR and SFDVKD. The DNA of the CDR3 is TGTGCCACCGGGGGTGGCTGGGGGGGGCACAATGAGCAGTTCTTC. Protein product: CATGGGWGGHNEQFF.

The V and J genes are TRBV4-3 and TRBJ2-5; the D gene could be TRBD1 or TRBD2 (6 bases each). V was cut by 1 base and J by 5 bases, with 14 bases left in between. The germline CDR1 and CDR2 sequences are LGHNA and YSLEER. CDR3 length equals 15 residues. The DNA of the CDR3 is TGCGCCAGCAGCCAAGTGGTCGGGGGCGGGGAGACCCAGTACTTC. Protein product: CASSQVVGGGETQYF.

This clonotype was picked up a small number of times. The V gene is TRBV7-8, the J gene TRBJ2-1; D remains ambiguous. This CDR3 has 15 residues. CDR1 SGHVS and CDR2 FQNEAQ come from the germline V gene. V was cut by 5 bases and J by 7 bases, with 18 bases left in between. CDR3 sequence: CASSPTPSHGNEQFF. CDR3 sequence (DNA): TGTGCCAGCAGCCCGACCCCCTCTCATGGGAATGAGCAGTTCTTC.

V and J are TRBV5-1 and TRBJ2-1, with 11 bases identical to TRBD2. V lost 1 base to trimming and J lost 9 bases; unmatched junction nucleotides: 9. Germline V gene sequence: CDR1 SGHRS, CDR2 YFSETQ. The CDR3 is made up of 16 amino acids. The CDR3 is CASSLIGSGGAVEQFF. DNA of the CDR3: TGCGCCAGCAGCTTGATTGGTAGCGGGGGGGCCGTTGAGCAGTTCTTC. Variable domain in full (rest from reference TRBV5-1 and TRBJ2-1): KAGVTQTPRYLIKTRGQQVTLSCSPISGHRSVSWYQQTPGQGLQFLFEYFSETQRNKGNFPGRFSGRQFSNSRSEMNVSTLELGDSALYLCASSLIGSGGAVEQFFGPGTRLTVL.

This clonotype was recorded once. The V gene is TRBV12-3 or TRBV12-4, the J gene TRBJ1-2, with D tentatively TRBD1 (5 bases). Trimming removed 6 bases at V and 8 bases at J, with 13 bases between. The CDR3 has 12 amino acids. The CDR3 loop is CASRRGMEGYTF. As DNA, the CDR3 is TGTGCCAGCAGAAGGGGAATGGAGGGCTACACCTTC.

With regard to this clonotype: This may arise from a read error, as a much more abundant clone is one base away. V usage is TRBV2 and J usage is TRBJ2-1, with a weak D call TRBD2 (6 bases). CDR3 length: 15 residues. Germline CDR1 and CDR2: SNHLY and FYNNEI. The CDR3, as DNA: TGTGCCAGCAGTGTGGAGGGTAGCTCCTACAATGAGCAGATCTTC. The encoded protein is CASSVEGSSYNEQIF.